This T cell receptor (beta chain) was found in a study of technical replicates of blood from a few donors. The CDR3 is made up of 12 amino acids. CDR1 is SEHNR, CDR2 FQNEAQ, per germline (reference sequence). V was pared by 4 bases and J by 3 bases, with 6 bases between. TCRdb keeps only in-frame clones here, not all; method: immunoSEQ multiplex PCR. The profile shows roughly 70,000 clones, around 96% of them singletons. This clonotype originated in a human donor in good health. Input material: T cells isolated from PBMCs. This chain connects TRBV7-9 to TRBJ1-1; no clear D. The CDR3 coding sequence is TGTGCCAGCAGCTCGGGGTACACTGAAGCTTTCTTT. Its translation is CASSSGYTEAFF.